One and the same sample provided the 17 T cell receptor beta chains below, sequenced in a study of blood T cell repertoires in COVID-19. The assay was immunoSEQ multiplex PCR, and TCRdb's table has in-frame clones only and misses some. The table shows about 260,000 clones, with about 83% occurring only once. Sequencing was performed on PBMCs or T cells enriched from blood (not recorded which). The receptors come from a woman aged 45 to 65 who had recovered from COVID-19.

As regards this clone: A junction end diverges from the germline sequence, so it may reflect a read error. The rearrangement uses TRBV5-1 and TRBJ1-2, with D perhaps matching TRBD1 (5 bases). Germline loops: CDR1 SGHRS, CDR2 YFSETQ. This CDR3 has 15 amino acids. In nucleotides, the CDR3 is TGCGCCAGCAGTTTGGAAGTAAGGGGAGGCTATGGCTACACCTTC. Its translation: CASSLEVRGGYGYTF.

The chain is built from TRBV7-2 and TRBJ2-3; TRBD2 aligns across 9 bases. The V gene end was trimmed by 5 bases and the J gene end by 3 bases; junction bases not matched to a gene: 9. The germline gives CDR1 SGHTA, CDR2 FQGNSA. This CDR3 contains 16 residues. The CDR3 sequence: CASSPRAGGVTDTQYF. The DNA for the CDR3 is TGTGCCAGCAGCCCAAGAGCGGGGGGCGTAACAGATACGCAGTATTTT.

The chain uses TRBV6-6 and TRBJ1-5; possible D gene TRBD1, 6 bases. Looked up from germline, CDR1 is MNHNY and CDR2 is SVGAGI (reference sequence). CDR3 length: 16 residues. V lost 5 bases and J lost 0, with 14 bases in between. For the CDR3, the DNA is TGTGCCAGCAGTCCGAAGGGGGGGGTTAGCAATCAGCCCCAGCATTTT. Its translation is CASSPKGGVSNQPQHF.

The V gene is TRBV12-3 or TRBV12-4, the J gene TRBJ1-5, with a tentative D call TRBD1 (6 bases). Trimming took 5 bases from V and 3 from J, leaving 8 bases between them. The CDR3 loop spans 13 amino acids. The CDR3, as DNA: TGTGCCAGCAGTGAGGGGGTCAATCAGCCCCAGCATTTT. Its protein is CASSEGVNQPQHF.

The V and J genes are TRBV12-3 or TRBV12-4 and TRBJ2-7; D possibly corresponds to TRBD2 (6 bases). This CDR3 contains 13 residues. Trimming pared 3 bases from V and 2 bases from J, leaving 8 bases between. The CDR3 bases are TGTGCCAGCAGTTTCGGGGGTCCCTACGAGCAGTACTTC. It specifies CASSFGGPYEQYF.

This chain joins TRBV12-5 and TRBJ1-1; 8 positions match TRBD1. The V and J ends lost 6 bases and 6 bases, in that order; junction bases with no gene match: 3. The CDR3 has 12 amino acids. Germline CDR1 is LGHNT and CDR2 is FRNRAP. The CDR3, as DNA: TGTGCTAGTGGCGACAGGGGATCTGAAGCTTTCTTT. Residues: CASGDRGSEAFF. Based on the CDR3 plus reference TRBV12-5 and TRBJ1-1, the full variable domain is DARVTQTPRHKVTEMGQEVTMRCQPILGHNTVFWYRQTMMQGLELLAYFRNRAPLDDSGMPKDRFSAEMPDATLATLKIQPSEPRDSAVYFCASGDRGSEAFFGQGTRLTVV.

This rearrangement joins TRBV28 to TRBJ2-1, with 10 positions matching TRBD2. The V gene end was trimmed by 7 bases and the J gene end by 7 bases; junction bases not matched to a gene: 7. This CDR3 spans 14 amino acids. In germline, CDR1 is MDHEN, CDR2 SYDVKM. As DNA, the CDR3 is TGTGCCAGCAATCCCCTAGCGGGAGATAATGAGCAGTTCTTC. Amino acid sequence: CASNPLAGDNEQFF.

This clone was observed a single time. The chain is built from TRBV9 and TRBJ2-1, with 10 bases identical to TRBD2. J gave up 0 bases and V 0 bases, and 15 bases lay outside the gene matches. The CDR3 totals 21 residues. Germline CDR1 SGDLS, CDR2 YYNGEE. The CDR3, as DNA: TGTGCCAGCAGCGTAGCTCCTAGCGGGAGAACCAGCCCTAGCTCCTACAATGAGCAGTTCTTC. This gives the protein CASSVAPSGRTSPSSYNEQFF.

The gene calls are TRBV7-2 and TRBJ1-1; perhaps TRBD1 as D (6 bases). CDR3 length equals 13 residues. V lost 4 bases to trimming and J lost 11 bases, with 17 bases between them. The germline V gene encodes CDR1 SGHTA and CDR2 FQGNSA. Here the CDR3 reads CASSSHRVLEAFF. The CDR3 coding sequence is TGTGCCAGCAGCTCCCACAGGGTTCTTGAGGCTTTCTTT. The whole variable domain, filled in from reference TRBV7-2 and TRBJ1-1, reads GAGVSQSPSNKVTEKGKDVELRCDPISGHTALYWYRQSLGQGLEFLIYFQGNSAPDKSGLPSDRFSAERTGGSVSTLTIQRTQQEDSAVYLCASSSHRVLEAFFGQGTRLTVV.

The gene calls are TRBV6-2 or TRBV6-3 and TRBJ1-5; 8 nucleotides line up with TRBD1. The CDR3 loop spans 15 amino acids. The V and J ends lost 1 base and 4 bases, in that order; junction bases with no gene match: 3. Germline loops: CDR1 MNHEY, CDR2 SVGEGT. The CDR3 loop is CASSYWTGSNQPQHF. The CDR3 nucleotides are TGTGCCAGCAGTTACTGGACAGGGTCGAATCAGCCCCAGCATTTT.

The J gene is TRBJ2-7, the V gene TRBV28; the match to TRBD1 covers 10 bases. The CDR3 has 15 residues. Germline V gives CDR1 MDHEN, CDR2 SYDVKM. With V trimmed by 1 base and J by 3 bases, 3 bases remained unmatched. CDR3 sequence reads: CASSLLTGGLYEQYF. The CDR3, as DNA: TGTGCCAGCAGTTTATTGACAGGGGGCCTCTACGAGCAGTACTTC.

This clone was seen a few times. This chain uses TRBV5-1 with TRBJ1-3; possible D gene TRBD1, 6 bases. The germline CDR1 and CDR2 sequences are SGHRS and YFSETQ. The V end lost 4 bases, the J end lost 0 bases, and 11 bases lay between the germline ends. CDR3 length: 15 amino acids. CDR3 sequence (DNA): TGCGCCAGCAGCATGCGGACAGACTCTGGAAACACCATATATTTT. Its translation is CASSMRTDSGNTIYF.

The chain recombines TRBV11-3 with TRBJ2-1; the D gene is possibly TRBD1 (5 bases). V was trimmed by 0 bases and J by 7 bases, leaving 13 bases between them. This CDR3 spans 15 amino acids. The germline V gene encodes CDR1 SGHNT and CDR2 YENEEA. CDR3 DNA sequence: TGTGCCAGCAGCTTAGATAGGGGTCTGAGAAATGAGCAGTTCTTC. Encoded protein: CASSLDRGLRNEQFF.

The chain couples TRBV3-1 (or the pseudogene TRBV3-2) to TRBJ2-1, with TRBD1 matching 12 bases. Trimming cost V 3 bases and J 5 bases; bases outside gene matches: 5. The V gene's germline CDR1 is LGHDT and CDR2 YNNKEL (reference sequence). CDR3 size: 16 residues. In DNA form, the CDR3 reads TGTGCCAGCAGCCAGTGGGGACAGGGGGCCGACAATGAGCAGTTCTTC. It yields the protein CASSQWGQGADNEQFF.

The J gene is TRBJ1-6, the V gene TRBV6-5; D is undetermined. The germline V and J ends were trimmed by 2 bases and 8 bases, with 13 bases remaining between them. This CDR3 comprises 15 residues. Per the germline V gene, CDR1 is MNHEY and CDR2 is SVGAGI. CDR3 protein: CASSYNRHGDSPLHF. In DNA, the CDR3 is TGTGCCAGCAGTTACAACCGACACGGGGATTCACCCCTCCACTTT.

This clone is a singleton in its sample. V usage is TRBV7-9 and J usage is TRBJ2-2; D possibly corresponds to TRBD1 (6 bases). The CDR3 is 14 residues long. Germline V gives CDR1 SEHNR, CDR2 FQNEAQ (reference sequence). V was clipped by 2 bases and J by 8 bases, with 12 bases between them. CDR3 DNA sequence: TGTGCCAGCAGCTTACCACAGGGTCCGGGGGAGCTGTTTTTT. It specifies CASSLPQGPGELFF.

This clone was recorded only once. The V call is TRBV29-1, the J call TRBJ2-7; D call uncertain. This CDR3 comprises 12 residues. With 3 bases removed from V and 1 base from J, the gap between germline ends came to 7 bases. Germline lookup yields CDR1 SQVTM and CDR2 ANQGSEA. In DNA form, the CDR3 reads TGCAGCGTTGAGGGCTATTCCTACGAGCAGTACTTC. This gives the protein CSVEGYSYEQYF.